Listed below are T cell receptor beta chains from one sample, sequenced in a study of cytomegalovirus exposure and HLA in healthy donors. Here immunoSEQ multiplex PCR was the method, and the copy in TCRdb shows in-frame clones only, minus some. Seen here are fewer than 250,000 clones, 75% to 80% observed once, and the top ten hold roughly 1.9%. The sample consisted of PBMCs. These receptors were taken from a man younger than 35 in good health and CMV-seronegative. CDR3s leave out the opening cysteine and the closing phenylalanine or tryptophan. D genes are given only for firm matches. Size is omitted from some rows. Given values are once, few, many or a class for expanded clones.

clone size: .
D gene: .
J gene: TRBJ1-1
V gene: TRBV5-1
CDR3 protein: ASSLRGLNTEAF

clone size: .
D gene: TRBD1
J gene: TRBJ1-2
V gene: TRBV14
CDR3 protein: ASSPGQDYGYT

clone size: .
D gene: TRBD1
J gene: TRBJ2-7
V gene: TRBV19
CDR3 protein: ASRLGRGSSYEQY

clone size: .
D gene: TRBD2
J gene: TRBJ2-3
V gene: TRBV15
CDR3 protein: ATSRDVASGDGDTQY

clone size: .
D gene: .
J gene: TRBJ1-6
V gene: TRBV4-3
CDR3 protein: ASSQEVSLSPLH

clone size: .
D gene: .
J gene: TRBJ2-5
V gene: TRBV10-3
CDR3 protein: AISESSQETQY

clone size: .
D gene: TRBD1
J gene: TRBJ2-1
V gene: TRBV30
CDR3 protein: AWSVRRTGRNEQF

clone size: .
D gene: TRBD2
J gene: TRBJ2-1
V gene: TRBV11-1
CDR3 protein: ASSYRSGGSVGNEQF

clone size: .
D gene: TRBD1
J gene: TRBJ2-5
V gene: TRBV6-1
CDR3 protein: ASSERTGETQY

clone size: .
D gene: TRBD1
J gene: TRBJ2-7
V gene: TRBV27
CDR3 protein: ASSHYGPPWTGTHEQY

clone size: .
D gene: .
J gene: TRBJ2-1
V gene: TRBV4-3
CDR3 protein: ASSQGVGGPGSYNEQF

clone size: .
D gene: TRBD1
J gene: TRBJ1-1
V gene: TRBV11-2
CDR3 protein: ASTQGAEDGTEAF

clone size: .
D gene: .
J gene: TRBJ2-6
V gene: TRBV11-2
CDR3 protein: ASSLYLQGSSGANVLT

clone size: few
D gene: .
J gene: TRBJ2-1
V gene: TRBV5-4
CDR3 protein: ASSLPSNEQF

clone size: .
D gene: .
J gene: TRBJ1-2
V gene: TRBV28
CDR3 protein: ASKSQPYGYT

clone size: .
D gene: TRBD1
J gene: TRBJ2-1
V gene: TRBV4-3
CDR3 protein: ASSPSWTGHYNEQF

clone size: .
D gene: .
J gene: TRBJ1-2
V gene: TRBV6-1
CDR3 protein: ASSEEGMGYGYT

clone size: .
D gene: TRBD2
J gene: TRBJ2-5
V gene: TRBV28
CDR3 protein: ASSHGLAGEIRLETQY

clone size: .
D gene: .
J gene: TRBJ1-2
V gene: TRBV15
CDR3 protein: ATSRVGEQEAGYT

clone size: few
D gene: TRBD1
J gene: TRBJ1-1
V gene: TRBV30
CDR3 protein: AWGTGGNTEAF

clone size: .
D gene: TRBD1
J gene: .
V gene: TRBV2
CDR3 protein: ASQTGMSYEQY

clone size: .
D gene: TRBD2
J gene: TRBJ2-2
V gene: TRBV6-1
CDR3 protein: ASSVLPSPGGASTGELF

clone size: .
D gene: .
J gene: TRBJ1-1
V gene: TRBV18
CDR3 protein: ASSPRSRRAEAF

clone size: .
D gene: .
J gene: TRBJ2-5
V gene: TRBV6-1
CDR3 protein: ASSLQGIQETQY

clone size: .
D gene: .
J gene: TRBJ1-2
V gene: TRBV4-3
CDR3 protein: ASITRPGTLTFGYT

clone size: .
D gene: TRBD1
J gene: TRBJ2-3
V gene: TRBV4-1
CDR3 protein: ASSQEHPGQGNTDTQY

clone size: .
D gene: TRBD1
J gene: TRBJ2-7
V gene: TRBV4-3
CDR3 protein: ASSQETGTYEQY

clone size: .
D gene: TRBD1
J gene: TRBJ1-2
V gene: TRBV11-3
CDR3 protein: ASSPATGLNYGYT

clone size: once
D gene: .
J gene: TRBJ1-6
V gene: TRBV7-3
CDR3 protein: ASSLSGGGHSPLH

clone size: .
D gene: .
J gene: TRBJ2-1
V gene: TRBV7-2
CDR3 protein: ASSPQGGNEQF

clone size: few
D gene: TRBD1
J gene: TRBJ1-1
V gene: TRBV28
CDR3 protein: ASDSAGQFTEAF

clone size: once
D gene: TRBD2
J gene: TRBJ2-1
V gene: TRBV29-1
CDR3 protein: SASGGAEQF

clone size: .
D gene: TRBD2
J gene: TRBJ2-7
V gene: TRBV9
CDR3 protein: ASSETSGNYEQY

clone size: .
D gene: TRBD1
J gene: TRBJ2-1
V gene: TRBV7-9
CDR3 protein: SSSLSKGDSLSYNEQF

clone size: .
D gene: TRBD1
J gene: TRBJ2-7
V gene: TRBV11-2
CDR3 protein: ASSLGQGAYEQY

clone size: .
D gene: .
J gene: TRBJ2-4
V gene: TRBV27
CDR3 protein: ASSFRRSPSAKNIQY

clone size: few
D gene: TRBD2
J gene: TRBJ2-2
V gene: TRBV11-3
CDR3 protein: ASSSSGGNTGELF

clone size: few
D gene: .
J gene: TRBJ2-7
V gene: TRBV6-6
CDR3 protein: ASTGLTSYEQY

clone size: .
D gene: .
J gene: TRBJ1-2
V gene: TRBV6-6
CDR3 protein: ASSYSRELDYGYT

clone size: .
D gene: .
J gene: TRBJ1-1
V gene: TRBV19
CDR3 protein: ASSIVLGTTEAF

clone size: .
D gene: .
J gene: TRBJ2-5
V gene: TRBV7-9
CDR3 protein: ASSLVETKETQY

clone size: .
D gene: TRBD1
J gene: TRBJ2-2
V gene: TRBV5-6
CDR3 protein: ASSKGQGARYTGELF

clone size: .
D gene: .
J gene: TRBJ1-1
V gene: TRBV28
CDR3 protein: ASISHSNTEAF

clone size: .
D gene: TRBD1
J gene: TRBJ1-2
V gene: TRBV4-3
CDR3 protein: ASSLLRGTGWCGYT

clone size: once
D gene: TRBD1
J gene: TRBJ2-7
V gene: TRBV7-8
CDR3 protein: ASSSGQGARYEQY

clone size: .
D gene: .
J gene: TRBJ1-1
V gene: TRBV7-9
CDR3 protein: ASSSNHRDGDTEAF

clone size: .
D gene: TRBD1
J gene: TRBJ1-6
V gene: TRBV6-1
CDR3 protein: ASSGTGGSPLH

clone size: .
D gene: TRBD1
J gene: TRBJ1-1
V gene: TRBV28
CDR3 protein: AGSLSMGQGNTEAF

clone size: .
D gene: TRBD1
J gene: TRBJ2-2
V gene: TRBV9
CDR3 protein: ASSVRTGTGELF

clone size: .
D gene: TRBD1
J gene: TRBJ1-1
V gene: TRBV7-9
CDR3 protein: ASSSQTGGRNTEAF

clone size: .
D gene: TRBD1
J gene: TRBJ1-1
V gene: TRBV13
CDR3 protein: ASSPDRGGTEAF

clone size: .
D gene: .
J gene: TRBJ1-1
V gene: TRBV6-5
CDR3 protein: ASSYSPRGCEAF

clone size: few
D gene: TRBD1
J gene: TRBJ2-7
V gene: TRBV6-1
CDR3 protein: ASSPRQGSSYEQY